This T cell receptor (beta chain) was recovered during a study of CD8+CD57+ T cells in acquired aplastic anemia. On the study more broadly: Average DNA yield from sorted CD4+ and CD8+ cells was roughly 3.1 ug. Study outcomes and limitations: About 30 was the count of CD8+ CDR3 sequences that patients shared with controls.

Genomic DNA constituted the template upon which TCR beta VDJ and CDR3 profiling was performed. TCRdb recomputed calls from the reads with MiXCR, one row per CDR3 protein. This sample has about 150,000 distinct CDR3 sequences, with just over 50% found just once. Details on this clonotype: As yet, its antigen is unknown.

V dropped 7 bases and J dropped 6; count of bases not matched to a gene: 5. CDR3 length equals 13 residues. By flow cytometry, patients selected for sequencing had shown an expansion of CD8+CD57+ cells. A severe acquired aplastic anemia diagnosis applied to all patients. This sequence joins TRBV12-3 or TRBV12-4 and TRBJ2-2; TRBD1 aligns across 7 bases. Sequencing was performed on sorted CD4+, CD8+, or CD8+CD57+ T cells (not recorded which) from PBMCs. This receptor was taken from a human donor with aplastic anemia. In DNA, the CDR3 is TGTGCCAGCAACCTGCAGGGGGCCGGGGAGCTGTTTTTT. Its translation is CASNLQGAGELFF.